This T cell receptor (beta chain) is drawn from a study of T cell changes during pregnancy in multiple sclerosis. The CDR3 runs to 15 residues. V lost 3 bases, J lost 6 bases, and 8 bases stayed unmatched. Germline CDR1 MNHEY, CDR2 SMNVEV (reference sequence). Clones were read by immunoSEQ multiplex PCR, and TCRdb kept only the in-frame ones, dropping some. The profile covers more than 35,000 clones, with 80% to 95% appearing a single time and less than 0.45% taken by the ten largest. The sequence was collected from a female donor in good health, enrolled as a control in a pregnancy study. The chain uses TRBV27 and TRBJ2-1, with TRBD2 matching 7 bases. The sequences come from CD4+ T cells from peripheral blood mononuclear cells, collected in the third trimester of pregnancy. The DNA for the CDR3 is TGTGCCAGCAGTTTCGAGGGAGGGCTGGGCAATGAGCAGTTCTTC. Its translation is CASSFEGGLGNEQFF.